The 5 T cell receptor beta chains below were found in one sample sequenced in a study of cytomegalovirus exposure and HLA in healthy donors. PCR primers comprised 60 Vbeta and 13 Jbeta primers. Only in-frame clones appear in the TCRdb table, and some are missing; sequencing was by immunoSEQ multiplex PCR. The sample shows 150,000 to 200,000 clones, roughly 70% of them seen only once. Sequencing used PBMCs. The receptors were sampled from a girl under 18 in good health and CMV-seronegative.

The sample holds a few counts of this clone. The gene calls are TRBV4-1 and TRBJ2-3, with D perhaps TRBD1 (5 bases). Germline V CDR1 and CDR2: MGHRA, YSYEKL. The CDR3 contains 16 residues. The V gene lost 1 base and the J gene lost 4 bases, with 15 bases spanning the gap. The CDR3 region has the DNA TGCGCCAGCAGCCAAGTCTCGGCGGACAAGTCAGATACGCAGTATTTT. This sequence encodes CASSQVSADKSDTQYF.

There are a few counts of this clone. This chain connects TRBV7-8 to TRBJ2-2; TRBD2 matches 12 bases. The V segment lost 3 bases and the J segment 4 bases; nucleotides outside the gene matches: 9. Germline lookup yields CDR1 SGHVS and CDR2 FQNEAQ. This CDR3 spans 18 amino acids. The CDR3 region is CASSFPLAGGSVTGELFF. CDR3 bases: TGTGCCAGCAGCTTCCCACTAGCGGGGGGTTCGGTCACCGGGGAGCTGTTTTTT.

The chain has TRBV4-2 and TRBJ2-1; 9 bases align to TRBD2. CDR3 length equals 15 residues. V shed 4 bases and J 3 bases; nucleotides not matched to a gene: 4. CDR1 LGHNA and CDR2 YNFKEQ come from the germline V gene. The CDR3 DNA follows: TGTGCCAGCAGCCGCGAGACTAGCGGCTACAATGAGCAGTTCTTC. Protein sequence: CASSRETSGYNEQFF.

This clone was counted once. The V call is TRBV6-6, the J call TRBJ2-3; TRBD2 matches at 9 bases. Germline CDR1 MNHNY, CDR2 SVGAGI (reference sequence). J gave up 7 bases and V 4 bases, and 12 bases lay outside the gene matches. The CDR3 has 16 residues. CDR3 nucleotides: TGTGCCAGCAGTTCCTCGGGCGGGGGGGCCGCTAATACGCAGTATTTT. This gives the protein CASSSSGGGAANTQYF.

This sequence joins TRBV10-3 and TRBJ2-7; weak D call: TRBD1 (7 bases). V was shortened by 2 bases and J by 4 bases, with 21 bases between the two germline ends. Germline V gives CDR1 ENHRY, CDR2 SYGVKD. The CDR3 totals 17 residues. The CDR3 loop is CAISERRGEQGFYEQYF. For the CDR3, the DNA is TGTGCCATCAGTGAGCGGAGGGGGGAACAGGGGTTTTACGAGCAGTACTTC.